This TCR beta chain appears in the sequencing data of a study of neurological immune-mediated disorders. There are many counts of this clonotype. TCRdb itself ran the 5' RACE reads through MiXCR, one entry per CDR3 protein. The data hold 60,000 to 70,000 distinct CDR3 sequences, with about 5.2% observed a single time. The CDR3 covers 12 residues. The germline V and J ends were trimmed by 0 bases and 6 bases, with 5 bases remaining between them. Germline values: CDR1 SGHRS, CDR2 YFSETQ. The chain employs TRBV5-1 and TRBJ2-3; no clear D gene. Sequencing used PBMCs. This receptor was obtained from a human donor with multiple sclerosis. The donor label of this sample is uncertain. Here the CDR3 DNA reads TGCGCCAGCAGCTTGGAATCCGATACGCAGTATTTT. Protein sequence: CASSLESDTQYF. Full variable domain (missing parts from reference TRBV5-1 and TRBJ2-3): KAGVTQTPRYLIKTRGQQVTLSCSPISGHRSVSWYQQTPGQGLQFLFEYFSETQRNKGNFPGRFSGRQFSNSRSEMNVSTLELGDSALYLCASSLESDTQYFGPGTRLTVL.